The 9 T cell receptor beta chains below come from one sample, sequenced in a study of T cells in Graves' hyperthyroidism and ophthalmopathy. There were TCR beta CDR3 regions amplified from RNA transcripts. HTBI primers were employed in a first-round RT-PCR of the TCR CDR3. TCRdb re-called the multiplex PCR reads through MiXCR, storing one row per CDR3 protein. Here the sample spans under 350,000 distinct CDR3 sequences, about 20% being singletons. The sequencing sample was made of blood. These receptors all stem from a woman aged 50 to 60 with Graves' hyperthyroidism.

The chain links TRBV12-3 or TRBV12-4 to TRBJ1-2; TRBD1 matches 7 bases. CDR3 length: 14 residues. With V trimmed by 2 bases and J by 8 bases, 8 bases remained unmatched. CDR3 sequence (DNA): TGTGCCAGCAGTTTATTTGAGGGGGCGGAGGGCTACACCTTC. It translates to CASSLFEGAEGYTF.

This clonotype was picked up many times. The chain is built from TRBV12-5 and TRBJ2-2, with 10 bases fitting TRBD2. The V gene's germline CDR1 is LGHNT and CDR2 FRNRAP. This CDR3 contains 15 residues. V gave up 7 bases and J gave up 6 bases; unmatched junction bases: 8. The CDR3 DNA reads TGTGCTAGTGTTTCGGGACTAGCGAAGGCCGGGGAGCTGTTTTTT. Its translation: CASVSGLAKAGELFF.

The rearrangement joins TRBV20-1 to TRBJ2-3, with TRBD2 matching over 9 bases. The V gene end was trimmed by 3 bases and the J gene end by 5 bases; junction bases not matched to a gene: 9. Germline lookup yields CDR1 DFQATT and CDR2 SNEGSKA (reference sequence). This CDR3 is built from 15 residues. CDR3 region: CSARAAGGRGDTQYF. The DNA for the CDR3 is TGCAGTGCTAGGGCCGCGGGGGGGAGGGGAGATACGCAGTATTTT.

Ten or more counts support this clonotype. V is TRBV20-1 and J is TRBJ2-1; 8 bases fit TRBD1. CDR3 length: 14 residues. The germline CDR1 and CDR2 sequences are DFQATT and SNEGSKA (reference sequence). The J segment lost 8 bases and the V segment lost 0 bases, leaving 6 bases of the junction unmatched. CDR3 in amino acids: CSARDRTGSDEQFF. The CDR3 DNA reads TGCAGTGCTAGAGATAGGACAGGGTCGGATGAGCAGTTCTTC.

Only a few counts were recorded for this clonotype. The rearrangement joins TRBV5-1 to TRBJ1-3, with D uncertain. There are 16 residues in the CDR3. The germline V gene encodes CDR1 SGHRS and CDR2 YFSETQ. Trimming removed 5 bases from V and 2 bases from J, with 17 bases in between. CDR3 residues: CASSLSPTRPGNTIYF. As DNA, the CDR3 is TGCGCCAGCAGTCTGTCCCCGACCAGACCTGGAAACACCATATATTTT.

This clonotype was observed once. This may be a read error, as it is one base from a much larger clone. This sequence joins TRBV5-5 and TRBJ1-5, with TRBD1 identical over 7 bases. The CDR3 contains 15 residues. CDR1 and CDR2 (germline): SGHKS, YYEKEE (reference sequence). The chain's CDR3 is CASSLGGGNNRPQHF. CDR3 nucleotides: TGTGCCAGCAGCTTGGGAGGGGGCAACAATCGGCCCCAGCATTTT.

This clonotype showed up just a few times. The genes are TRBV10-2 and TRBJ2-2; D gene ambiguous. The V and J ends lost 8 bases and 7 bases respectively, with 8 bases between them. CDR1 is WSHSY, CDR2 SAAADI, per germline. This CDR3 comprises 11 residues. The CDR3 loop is CASLSGGELFF. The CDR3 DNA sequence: TGCGCCAGCTTGAGTGGCGGGGAGCTGTTTTTT.

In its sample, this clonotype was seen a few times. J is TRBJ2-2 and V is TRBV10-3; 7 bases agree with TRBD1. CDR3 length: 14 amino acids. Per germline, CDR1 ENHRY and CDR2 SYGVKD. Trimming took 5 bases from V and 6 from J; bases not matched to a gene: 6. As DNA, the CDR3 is TGTGCCATCAGTTATTCGACAGGGTCCGGGGAGCTGTTTTTT. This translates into CAISYSTGSGELFF.

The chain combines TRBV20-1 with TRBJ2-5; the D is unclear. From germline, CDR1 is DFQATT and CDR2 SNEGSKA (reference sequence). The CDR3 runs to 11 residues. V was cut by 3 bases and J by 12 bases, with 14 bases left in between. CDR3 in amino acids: CSASLGPGEYF. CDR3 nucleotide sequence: TGCAGTGCTAGTTTAGGCCCGGGCGAGTACTTC.